The T cell receptor (beta chain) described here comes from a study of cytomegalovirus exposure and HLA in healthy donors. The PCR used 60 Vbeta and 13 Jbeta primers. Method: immunoSEQ multiplex PCR; TCRdb's copy keeps in-frame clones and lacks some. In the table there are 110,000 to 150,000 clones, roughly 68% of which are singletons. Findings and limits, study-wide: High sensitivity and specificity were reportedly achieved when the classifier diagnosed cytomegalovirus status. Versus the approximately 700-donor mean, an Asian-associated ancestry cluster reportedly showed fewer N-insertions in a later analysis. Evidence from a later analysis indicated that most CMV-associated TCR beta chains looked HLA-restricted.

Comment on this clone: As yet, its antigen is unknown.

The receptor was isolated from a man aged 55 to 70 in good health and CMV-seronegative. Sequences were obtained from PBMCs.

Here the CDR3 DNA reads TGCGCCAGCAGCCAAGAGGTAGCGGGTACCTACAATGAGCAGTTCTTC. It yields the protein CASSQEVAGTYNEQFF. The chain carries TRBV4-1 and TRBJ2-1; 7 nucleotides align to TRBD2. Germline CDR1 and CDR2: MGHRA and YSYEKL. V trimming: 0 bases; J trimming: 2 bases; junction bases outside the gene matches: 4. The CDR3 totals 16 residues.